The 18 T cell receptor beta chains reported below all come from one sample, sequenced in a study of identical twins (dated by TCRdb to about 2016). The library came from 5' RACE. Data came from an Illumina HiSeq 2000. TCRdb handled the public reads itself, with Q25 trimming in fastp and clone calling in MiXCR, and kept productive beta chains. Records with the same CDR3 protein are collapsed into one entry carrying the most frequent genes and DNA. This sample has roughly 1.6 million distinct CDR3 sequences in its table, and around a third of those were observed once. The ten largest clones represent 0.25% to 0.3% of the sample. Material: cord blood. Receptor source: a newborn girl in good health.

This chain links TRBV2 with TRBJ2-1, with 7 positions matching TRBD2. CDR1 and CDR2 (germline): SNHLY, FYNNEI. This CDR3 is 15 amino acids long. The junction had 8 bases not matched to a gene; V was cut back by 9 bases and J by 0 bases. The CDR3 DNA reads TGTGCCAGAACTCGCGGGGGAAGCTCCTACAATGAGCAGTTCTTC. Protein: CARTRGGSSYNEQFF.

This clonotype was seen more than once but under ten times. The CDR3 is CASSLARLAGGFTDTQYF. CDR3 sequence (DNA): TGTGCCAGCAGCTTAGCGCGGCTAGCGGGAGGGTTCACAGATACGCAGTATTTT. V is TRBV7-6 and J is TRBJ2-3, with TRBD2 matching over 12 bases. Germline trimming cut 0 bases from V and 2 bases from J; bases unmatched to any gene: 6. Germline CDR1 and CDR2: SGHVS and FNYEAQ. This CDR3 has 18 amino acids.

This chain connects TRBV7-2 to TRBJ2-1, with TRBD1 matching over 8 bases. Unmatched junction bases numbered 7, after V lost 5 bases and J lost 4 bases. Germline CDR1 reads SGHTA; CDR2 reads FQGNSA. This CDR3 is built from 15 residues. CDR3 loop: CASSPGGGLYNEQFF. Written as DNA, the CDR3 is TGTGCCAGCAGCCCAGGGGGCGGGTTATACAATGAGCAGTTCTTC.

The chain employs TRBV4-2 and TRBJ2-2; 14 bases are a match to TRBD2. CDR3 length: 18 residues. Germline V gives CDR1 LGHNA, CDR2 YNFKEQ. V lost 1 base and J lost 5; bases outside the gene matches: 6. The CDR3 sequence is CASSQGLAGGLGTGELFF. The CDR3 DNA follows: TGTGCCAGCAGCCAAGGACTAGCGGGGGGGCTAGGGACCGGGGAGCTGTTTTTT.

The V call is TRBV20-1, the J call TRBJ2-7, with TRBD1 matching 9 bases. Trimming took 5 bases from V and 3 from J; bases not matched to a gene: 5. This CDR3 contains 13 residues. Germline loops: CDR1 DFQATT, CDR2 SNEGSKA (reference sequence). The CDR3 nucleotides are TGCAGTGCTCGGGACAGGGCGATCTACGAGCAGTACTTC. This translates into CSARDRAIYEQYF.

In its sample, this clonotype was seen a few times. CDR3: CASSYPGEETQYF. CDR3 nucleotide sequence: TGTGCCAGCAGTTACCCCGGGGAAGAGACCCAGTACTTC. This chain connects TRBV6-8 to TRBJ2-5, with D tentatively TRBD2 (5 bases). V lost 2 bases and J lost 3, with 7 bases in between. The CDR3 contains 13 residues. Germline CDR1 reads MNHGY; CDR2 reads SAAAGT.

This clonotype has only a few counts. This chain joins TRBV20-1 and TRBJ2-5; the match to TRBD1 covers 7 bases. CDR1 is DFQATT and CDR2 is SNEGSKA in the germline V gene (reference sequence). V lost 5 bases, J lost 1 base, and 4 bases stayed unmatched. CDR3 length: 13 amino acids. The CDR3 sequence: CSAGRQGQETQYF. The CDR3 DNA reads as TGCAGTGCTGGAAGACAGGGCCAAGAGACCCAGTACTTC.

V usage is TRBV4-2 and J usage is TRBJ2-5, with TRBD2 matching over 13 bases. The CDR3 covers 15 residues. With V trimmed by 10 bases and J by 0 bases, 5 bases remained unmatched. Germline V gene sequence: CDR1 LGHNA, CDR2 YNFKEQ. In DNA, the CDR3 is TGTGCCACTACGGGACTAGCGGGGAACCAAGAGACCCAGTACTTC. This gives the protein CATTGLAGNQETQYF.

This chain uses TRBV15 with TRBJ1-2; D remains ambiguous. Trimming pared 0 bases from V and 7 bases from J, leaving 6 bases between. The V gene's germline CDR1 is LNHNV and CDR2 YYDKDF (reference sequence). The CDR3 consists of 12 residues. CDR3 region: CATSRDSRGYTF. CDR3 nucleotides: TGTGCCACCAGCAGAGATTCGCGTGGCTACACCTTC.

The rearrangement links TRBV10-3 to TRBJ2-1; 8 positions match TRBD1. With V trimmed by 8 bases and J by 2 bases, 8 bases remained unmatched. CDR1 ENHRY and CDR2 SYGVKD come from the germline V gene. The CDR3 has 15 residues. As DNA, the CDR3 is TGTGCCATCGCGGACAGGGAGGTCACCTACAATGAGCAGTTCTTC. It specifies CAIADREVTYNEQFF.

V and J are TRBV4-2 and TRBJ2-1, with 8 bases that match TRBD2. This CDR3 has 16 amino acids. Germline CDR1 reads LGHNA; CDR2 reads YNFKEQ. V lost 0 bases to trimming and J lost 10 bases; unmatched junction nucleotides: 11. CDR3 region: CASSQDFRGGLEEQFF. The CDR3 nucleotides are TGTGCCAGCAGCCAAGACTTCCGGGGGGGCTTGGAGGAGCAGTTCTTC.

At least ten counts were recorded for this clonotype. The gene calls are TRBV10-1 and TRBJ2-3, with 8 bases that match TRBD1. V shed 6 bases and J 3 bases; nucleotides not matched to a gene: 8. The CDR3 extends over 15 amino acids. Germline CDR1 is WNHNN and CDR2 is SYGVQD (reference sequence). CDR3 region: CASRASGGATDTQYF. The CDR3 nucleotides are TGCGCCAGCAGGGCCTCAGGGGGCGCGACAGATACGCAGTATTTT.

The sample holds many counts of this clonotype. V and J are TRBV29-1 and TRBJ2-3; D may be TRBD1 (6 bases). The CDR3 length is 13 residues. CDR1 and CDR2 from the germline V gene are SQVTM and ANQGSEA. The ends were cut back, 2 bases at V and 7 bases at J, with 13 bases in the middle. The CDR3 sequence is CSVEPGQSYTQYF. The CDR3 nucleotides are TGCAGCGTTGAACCTGGACAGTCTTATACGCAGTATTTT.

This clonotype was counted only a few times. V gene TRBV7-2 combines with J gene TRBJ1-1; D might be TRBD1 (6 bases). V lost 2 bases to trimming and J lost 4 bases, with 14 bases between them. The V gene's germline CDR1 is SGHTA and CDR2 FQGNSA. The CDR3 covers 15 residues. The CDR3 spells CASSLMYRGPTEAFF. In nucleotides, the CDR3 is TGTGCCAGCAGCTTAATGTATCGGGGGCCCACTGAAGCTTTCTTT.

With regard to this clonotype: No conserved phenylalanine or tryptophan is present at the end of the CDR3, so a read error is the likely explanation. The chain links TRBV6-1 to TRBJ2-1; 7 bases agree with TRBD2. CDR1 and CDR2 from the germline V gene are MNHNS and SASEGT. This CDR3 has 13 amino acids. The trim removed 10 bases at V and 5 bases at J, leaving 8 bases unmatched. The CDR3 here is CATYRTRDNEQFV. The CDR3 bases are TGTGCCACCTACCGGACTAGGGACAATGAGCAGTTCGTC.

This sequence joins TRBV20-1 and TRBJ1-1; perhaps TRBD1 as D (5 bases). CDR3 length equals 13 residues. V shed 3 bases and J shed 0 bases, with 8 bases lying between them. Per the germline V gene, CDR1 is DFQATT and CDR2 is SNEGSKA (reference sequence). The CDR3 coding sequence is TGCAGTGCTAGGACAGATATGAACACTGAAGCTTTCTTT. Translated: CSARTDMNTEAFF.

The chain uses TRBV3-1 and TRBJ2-5; 12 bases line up with TRBD2. Germline V CDR1 and CDR2: LGHDT, YNNKEL (reference sequence). The CDR3 spans 20 residues. The ends lost 0 bases at V and 5 bases at J; junction bases unmatched: 16. CDR3 in DNA: TGTGCCAGCAGCCAAGAGGCGCCTAGCGGGAGGGCCATGAGGATGGAGACCCAGTACTTC. This codes for CASSQEAPSGRAMRMETQYF.

Only a few counts were recorded for this clonotype. The CDR3 DNA is TGTGCCAGCAGGGGACAGGGGATAGGAGCCAAAAACATTCAGTACTTC. Translated: CASRGQGIGAKNIQYF. The chain has TRBV2 and TRBJ2-4; TRBD1 matches 10 bases. Germline-derived CDR1 and CDR2 are SNHLY and FYNNEI. The CDR3 contains 16 residues. The junction had 5 bases not matched to a gene; V was cut back by 6 bases and J by 0 bases.